These 12 T cell receptor beta chains share one sample of origin, sequenced in a study of response to subunit inactivated influenza vaccine. TCRdb reprocessed the RT-PCR reads via MiXCR and lists one record per CDR3 protein. Among 200,000 to 300,000 distinct CDR3 sequences listed, over 9% were seen once. This sample comprised non-naive T cells sorted from PBMCs, obtained 14 to 15 days before vaccination. These receptors were taken from a man aged 50-60 years who received an inactivated influenza vaccine.

The J gene is TRBJ2-5, the V gene TRBV14; D gene ambiguous. V was cut by 4 bases and J by 5 bases, with 11 bases left in between. CDR3 length: 13 amino acids. In germline, CDR1 is SGHDN, CDR2 FVKESK. The CDR3 nucleotides read TGTGCCAGCAGCCTACGACCCGGGGAGACCCAGTACTTC. Its protein is CASSLRPGETQYF.

There are many counts of this clonotype. The chain links TRBV7-8 to TRBJ1-3; unclear D gene. The CDR3 totals 14 residues. The germline V gene has CDR1 SGHVS and CDR2 FQNEAQ. Trimming removed 1 base from V and 2 bases from J, with 6 bases in between. DNA of the CDR3: TGTGCCAGCAGCTTAGGAACTACTGGAAACACCATATATTTT. It is translated as CASSLGTTGNTIYF.

The chain couples TRBV20-1 to TRBJ2-4; D tentatively fits TRBD1 or TRBD2 (6 bases each). The V end was cut by 5 bases, the J end by 0 bases, with 11 bases between. In germline, CDR1 is DFQATT, CDR2 SNEGSKA (reference sequence). This CDR3 has 14 amino acids. The CDR3 DNA follows: TGCAGTGCTGCGAGGGGGGAAGCCAAAAACATTCAGTACTTC. The encoded protein is CSAARGEAKNIQYF.

This clonotype was seen only a few times. The V and J genes are TRBV12-3 or TRBV12-4 and TRBJ1-6; D is unclear. V lost 4 bases and J 9 bases, leaving 13 bases between the germline ends. This CDR3 spans 14 amino acids. CDR3 amino acids: CASSYAFTSSPLHF. CDR3 nucleotides: TGTGCCAGCAGTTATGCTTTCACTAGTTCACCCCTCCACTTT.

The V and J genes are TRBV7-2 and TRBJ2-5, with no clear D. The CDR3 has 14 residues. Trimming shortened V by 4 bases and J by 2 bases, and 11 bases separated the two germline ends. In germline, CDR1 is SGHTA, CDR2 FQGNSA. The CDR3 DNA follows: TGTGCCAGCAGCTCCCAGACTCTGCAAGAGACCCAGTACTTC. This codes for CASSSQTLQETQYF. Together with reference TRBV7-2 and TRBJ2-5, the CDR3 gives the full variable domain: GAGVSQSPSNKVTEKGKDVELRCDPISGHTALYWYRQSLGQGLEFLIYFQGNSAPDKSGLPSDRFSAERTGGSVSTLTIQRTQQEDSAVYLCASSSQTLQETQYFGPGTRLLVL.

The table lists this clonotype with a few counts. V usage is TRBV5-1 and J usage is TRBJ1-1; the match to TRBD1 covers 8 bases. V was pared by 4 bases and J by 4 bases, with 15 bases of the junction left unmatched. The CDR3 covers 17 residues. The germline V gene has CDR1 SGHRS and CDR2 YFSETQ. The CDR3 here is CASSEGQGGGLVTEAFF. The CDR3 DNA is TGCGCCAGCAGCGAAGGACAGGGTGGGGGTTTGGTCACTGAAGCTTTCTTT.

This clonotype was found many times. CDR3 region: CASRTAGVTDTQYF. Written as DNA, the CDR3 is TGTGCCAGCAGAACAGCGGGGGTCACAGATACGCAGTATTTT. The rearrangement links TRBV6-1 to TRBJ2-3; 8 positions agree with TRBD2. Germline values: CDR1 MNHNS, CDR2 SASEGT. J gave up 2 bases and V 6 bases, and 4 bases lay outside the gene matches. CDR3 length equals 14 residues.

This chain joins TRBV18 and TRBJ2-1; D perhaps matches TRBD1 (6 bases). V dropped 5 bases and J dropped 6 bases, with 17 bases sitting between them. CDR1 is KGHSH, CDR2 LQKENI, per germline. The CDR3 extends over 15 amino acids. The CDR3 DNA follows: TGTGCCAGCTCAACCGGGACACACTCCAGCAATGAGCAGTTCTTC. This translates into CASSTGTHSSNEQFF.

V is TRBV20-1 and J is TRBJ1-4; D gene uncertain. V lost 4 bases and J 4 bases, leaving 10 bases between the germline ends. Germline CDR1 and CDR2: DFQATT and SNEGSKA (reference sequence). The length of the CDR3 is 13 residues. CDR3 loop: CSATGLNNEKLFF. The CDR3 region has the DNA TGCAGTGCTACGGGCCTGAATAATGAAAAACTGTTTTTT.

This clonotype was counted a few times. The chain links TRBV9 to TRBJ1-6; 8 nucleotides agree with TRBD1. The CDR3 contains 14 residues. CDR1 and CDR2 (germline): SGDLS, YYNGEE. V gave up 3 bases and J gave up 5 bases; unmatched junction bases: 1. The CDR3 region has the DNA TGTGCCAGCAGCGGGACAGGGAATAATTCACCCCTCCACTTT. Translated, it gives CASSGTGNNSPLHF.

The V gene is TRBV7-2, the J gene TRBJ2-3; no definite D call. The germline V gene encodes CDR1 SGHTA and CDR2 FQGNSA. This CDR3 has 16 amino acids. V lost 0 bases and J 0 bases, leaving 10 bases between the germline ends. The CDR3 DNA reads as TGTGCCAGCAGCTTAGCGGGTTCTTTAAGCACAGATACGCAGTATTTT. Residues: CASSLAGSLSTDTQYF.

This clonotype was detected ten times or more. The CDR3 loop is CASTKDRHQPQHF. The CDR3 DNA reads TGTGCCAGCACCAAAGACAGACATCAGCCCCAGCATTTT. The V gene is TRBV7-3, the J gene TRBJ1-5; D is perhaps TRBD1 (5 bases). CDR1 and CDR2 from the germline V gene are SGHTA and FQGTGA. This CDR3 has 13 amino acids. V was pared by 7 bases and J by 5 bases, with 12 bases between.